This section outlines one TCR beta chain sequence together with its context. Its antigen is undetermined. A much bigger clone sits one base away, suggesting this may be a read error. The study's findings and limits: Larger-cohort validation covered only one TCR beta V-J rearrangement.

Full-length variable regions came from constant-region reverse primers plus semi-nested Nested Universal Primer A PCR. TCRdb independently ran MiXCR on the 5' RACE reads; one entry per CDR3 protein. This table has 30,000 to 40,000 distinct CDR3 sequences, approximately 25% appearing once. Naive CD4+ T cells were purified with Tregs depleted by CD25. V gave up 2 bases and J gave up 1 base; unmatched junction bases: 12. Germline V gene data show CDR1 as SGHRS and CDR2 as YFSETQ. The CDR3 runs to 19 residues. The TCR was taken from a female donor with breast cancer. The specimen sequenced was naive CD4+ T cells sorted from a lymph node. The subset is: naive CD4+ T cells, CD4+CD45RA+CD25-. V gene TRBV5-1 combines with J gene TRBJ2-7; 13 bases fit TRBD2. CDR3 nucleotides: TGCGCCAGCAGCTTCTCGACTAGCGGGAGGATAACCCGGTCCTACGAGCAGTACTTC. This sequence encodes CASSFSTSGRITRSYEQYF.